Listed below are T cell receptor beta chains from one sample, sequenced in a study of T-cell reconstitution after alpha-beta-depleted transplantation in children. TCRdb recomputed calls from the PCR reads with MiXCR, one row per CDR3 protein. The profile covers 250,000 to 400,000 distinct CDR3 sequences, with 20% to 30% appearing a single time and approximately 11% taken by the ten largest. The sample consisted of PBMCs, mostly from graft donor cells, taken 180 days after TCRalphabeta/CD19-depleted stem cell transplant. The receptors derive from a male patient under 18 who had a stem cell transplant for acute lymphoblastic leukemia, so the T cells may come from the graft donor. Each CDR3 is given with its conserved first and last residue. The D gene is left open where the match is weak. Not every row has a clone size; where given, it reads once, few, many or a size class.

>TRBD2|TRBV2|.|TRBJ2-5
TGTGCCAGCAATAGACTAGCGTGGGAGACCCAGTACTTC
CASNRLAWETQYF
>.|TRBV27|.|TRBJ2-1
TGTGCCAGCAGTTTAGTCTATCCGGATGAGCAGTTCTTC
CASSLVYPDEQFF
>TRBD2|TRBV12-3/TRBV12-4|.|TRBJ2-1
TGTGCCAGCAGTCGGAGGGACTACCGGAACTACAATGAGCAGTTCTTC
CASSRRDYRNYNEQFF
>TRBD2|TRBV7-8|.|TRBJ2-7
TGTGCCAGCAGCTTAACACCGGGACTAGGGAAGTACGAGCAGTACTTC
CASSLTPGLGKYEQYF
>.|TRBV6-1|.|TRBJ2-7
TGTGCCAGCAGTCCCGCTGCTTCAGGGGTGAGCTGGTACGAGCAGTACTTC
CASSPAASGVSWYEQYF
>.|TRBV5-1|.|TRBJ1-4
TGCGCCAGCAGCTTGTGGACTAATGAAAAACTGTTTTTT
CASSLWTNEKLFF
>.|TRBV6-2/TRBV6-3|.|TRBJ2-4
TGTGCCAGCAGTTCGAAACTCCTACTAGCTGGACGCTTCGGAGTAGCCAAAAACATTCAGTACTTC
CASSSKLLLAGRFGVAKNIQYF
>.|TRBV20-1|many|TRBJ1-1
TGCAGTGCTACCAGACGGCGGGCGGGCACTGAAGCTTTCTTT
CSATRRRAGTEAFF
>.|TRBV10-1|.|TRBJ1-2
TGCGCCAGCAGTGACGGGAGTTGGCGCTACACCTTC
CASSDGSWRYTF
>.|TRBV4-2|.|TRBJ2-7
TGTGCCAGCAGCCAAGGCGCCGGCACCTACGAGCAGTACTTC
CASSQGAGTYEQYF
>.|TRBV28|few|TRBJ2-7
TGTGCCAGCAGTCCTCCGTGGGTAGGAGAGTACGAGCAGTACTTC
CASSPPWVGEYEQYF
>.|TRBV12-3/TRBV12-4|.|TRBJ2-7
TGTGCCAGCAGTTTCCACAGGGATCCCTCCTACGAGCAGTACTTC
CASSFHRDPSYEQYF
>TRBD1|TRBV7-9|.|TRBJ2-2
TGTGCCAGCAGCTCGTACAGGGGACCAGGGGAGCTGTTTTTT
CASSSYRGPGELFF
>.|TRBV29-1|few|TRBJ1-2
TGCAGCGTTTCAAGGGCAGGGCCTAGAGGCTACACCTTC
CSVSRAGPRGYTF
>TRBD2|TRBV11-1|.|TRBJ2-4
TGTGCCAGCAGCTTAAGGCCCCCTAGCGGGAGGGACATTCAGTACTTC
CASSLRPPSGRDIQYF
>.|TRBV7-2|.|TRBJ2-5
TGTGCCAGCAGCTTAGCGGGGGCCGTCCAGAACTTC
CASSLAGAVQNF
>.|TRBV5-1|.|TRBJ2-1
TGCGCCAGCAGCTTGTTGACGGGGGTCTCGCGCAATGAGCAGTTCTTC
CASSLLTGVSRNEQFF
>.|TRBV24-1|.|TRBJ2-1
TGTGCCACCAGTGATCCAGGTGAGGGGCTATACAATGAGCAGTTCTTC
CATSDPGEGLYNEQFF
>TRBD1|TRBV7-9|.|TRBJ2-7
TGTGCCAGCAGCACCACAGGGGTGGGCTACGAGCAGTACTTC
CASSTTGVGYEQYF
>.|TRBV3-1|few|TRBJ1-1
TGTGCCAGCAGCCAAGCATTCCGCGAGGGGAACACTGAAGCTTTCTTT
CASSQAFREGNTEAFF
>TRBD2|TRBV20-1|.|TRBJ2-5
TGCAGTGCTAGGACGCCCGGGACTAGCAAAGAGACCCAGTACTTC
CSARTPGTSKETQYF
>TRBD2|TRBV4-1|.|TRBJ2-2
TGCGCCAGCAGCCAAGATTCCCTAGCGGGGACGAACACCGGGGAGCTGTTTTTT
CASSQDSLAGTNTGELFF
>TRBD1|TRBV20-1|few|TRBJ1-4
TGCAGTGCTAGGAGGGACAGGGCTGAAAAACTGTTTTTT
CSARRDRAEKLFF
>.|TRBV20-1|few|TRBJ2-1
TGCAGTGCTAGAGATCGGCGGGAGCAGTTCTTC
CSARDRREQFF
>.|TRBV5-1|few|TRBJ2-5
TGCGCCAGCAGCTTGGTCCCGGGAGCCGTTGAGACCCAGTACTTC
CASSLVPGAVETQYF
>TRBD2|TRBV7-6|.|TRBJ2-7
TGTGCCAGCAGCGTCTCCGGACTAGCCCACGAGCAGTACTTC
CASSVSGLAHEQYF
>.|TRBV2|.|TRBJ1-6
TGTGCCAGCAGTGTCCCCAATTCACCCCTCCACTTT
CASSVPNSPLHF
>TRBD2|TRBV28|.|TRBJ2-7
TGTGCCAGCAGCTTTTATTCGGGACTATCCTACGAGCAGTACTTC
CASSFYSGLSYEQYF
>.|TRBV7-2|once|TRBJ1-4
TGTGCCAGCAGCAGGACAGTTGTTGGTGAAAAACTGTTTTTT
CASSRTVVGEKLFF
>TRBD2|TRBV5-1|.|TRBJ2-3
TGCGCCAGCAGCTTGGGACTAGCGGGAAGGGTGGATACGCAGTATTTT
CASSLGLAGRVDTQYF
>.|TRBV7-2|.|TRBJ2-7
TGTGCCAGCAGCTTACCCCCGGGTTGCGAGCAGTACTTC
CASSLPPGCEQYF
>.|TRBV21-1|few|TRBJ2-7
TGTGCCAGCAGCAAAGAACCCGTACAGGGGCTAACCTACGAGCAGTACTTC
CASSKEPVQGLTYEQYF
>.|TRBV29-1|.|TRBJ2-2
TGCAGCGTTGGGCATGTGGCCGGGGAGCTGTTTTTT
CSVGHVAGELFF
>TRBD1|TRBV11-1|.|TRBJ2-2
TGTGCCAGCAGCTCCTGGACAGGGGGCTACATCGGGGAGCTGTTTTTT
CASSSWTGGYIGELFF
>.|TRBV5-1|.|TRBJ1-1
TGCGCCAGCAGCTTGTTCTCTGGGGGGGCTGGGACTGAAGCTTTCTTT
CASSLFSGGAGTEAFF
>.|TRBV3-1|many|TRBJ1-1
TGTGCCAGCAGCCAAGACGGTCGCCCTGGGGACACTGAAGCTTTCTTT
CASSQDGRPGDTEAFF
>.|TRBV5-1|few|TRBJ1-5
TGCGCCAGCAGCTTGCAGGCAGGGGAAAGGCAGCCCCAGCATTTT
CASSLQAGERQPQHF